This T cell receptor beta chain was recovered during a study of blood T cell repertoires in COVID-19. The overall study: From the United States, Italy and Spain came samples of acute and convalescent COVID-19. T cells, B-cell-depleted T cells, or PBMCs supplied cDNA or gDNA.

This clone was seen a few times. Germline V gene data show CDR1 as SEHNR and CDR2 as FQNEAQ (reference sequence). CDR3 length: 13 residues. V lost 6 bases and J lost 4, with 12 bases in between. Per the study methods: Researchers report that nucleated cell counts were estimated from reference gene primer amplification. Profiled with immunoSEQ multiplex PCR; TCRdb holds only in-frame clones, not every one. V and J calls and clone size are given by that table; D and trimming were obtained from the DNA. The sample lists approximately 410,000 clones, roughly 88% occurring once. This receptor was taken from a woman in her 30s with active or convalescent COVID-19. V gene TRBV7-9 combines with J gene TRBJ1-1; D not certain. The specimen was peripheral blood. The CDR3: CASSSNGGTEAFF. For the CDR3, the DNA is TGTGCCAGCAGTTCTAACGGAGGCACTGAAGCTTTCTTT.